The 32 T cell receptor beta chains presented below share a single source sample, sequenced in a study of shared clonotypes between healthy human individuals (dated by TCRdb to 2019 to 2021). The library relied on the immunoSEQ multiplex PCR assay. As stored in TCRdb, this immuneACCESS dataset retains in-frame rearrangements with V and J assigned. A fraction of the clones does not appear; measured against another copy, unresolved V genes explain less than half of the discrepancy, and the remainder lacks a known reason. For this sample there are over a million clones; 65% to 80% appear just once. Clones ranked in the top ten supply roughly 1.4% of the sample. Sequencing was performed on memory CD4+ T cells sorted from blood. The sample's cell subset or site, from its label and the paper: CD45RA-negative fraction. The receptors were sampled from a man between 18 and 35 years old in good health.

The V call is TRBV27, the J call TRBJ2-5, with D hard to call. The CDR3 length is 16 residues. V was trimmed by 1 base and J by 5 bases, leaving 17 bases between them. Germline CDR1 reads MNHEY; CDR2 reads SMNVEV (reference sequence). DNA of the CDR3: TGTGCCAGCAGTTTATACGGACCCTGGGATACGGAGACCCAGTACTTC. Its protein product is CASSLYGPWDTETQYF.

This clone is a singleton in its sample. The V and J genes are TRBV5-1 and TRBJ1-3; the match to TRBD1 covers 7 bases. V was clipped by 1 base and J by 4 bases; unmatched bases: 2. The CDR3 totals 14 residues. The germline V gene encodes CDR1 SGHRS and CDR2 YFSETQ. In nucleotides, the CDR3 is TGCGCCAGCAGCTTGCCGGGACAGGGAAACACCATATATTTT. Translated: CASSLPGQGNTIYF. The full variable domain, rest sourced from reference TRBV5-1 and TRBJ1-3, is KAGVTQTPRYLIKTRGQQVTLSCSPISGHRSVSWYQQTPGQGLQFLFEYFSETQRNKGNFPGRFSGRQFSNSRSEMNVSTLELGDSALYLCASSLPGQGNTIYFGEGSWLTVV.

Concerning this clone: At the DNA level, this CDR3 is encoded by other sequences in the same sample as well. The chain uses TRBV18 and TRBJ1-2, with 10 bases that match TRBD1. CDR1 and CDR2 (germline): KGHSH, LQKENI. The V and J ends lost 3 bases and 3 bases, in that order; junction bases with no gene match: 4. CDR3 length equals 15 residues. The CDR3 protein is CASSPTGGSDYGYTF. CDR3 bases: TGTGCCAGCTCACCGACAGGGGGCTCTGACTATGGCTACACCTTC.

The V and J genes are TRBV4-1 and TRBJ2-7; 12 nucleotides match TRBD2. The germline V gene has CDR1 MGHRA and CDR2 YSYEKL. The CDR3 runs to 18 residues. V lost 0 bases and J lost 2; bases outside the gene matches: 8. In nucleotides, the CDR3 is TGCGCCAGCAGCCAAGATCGGGCTAGCGGGAGGGCCGCCTACGAGCAGTACTTC. Its protein is CASSQDRASGRAAYEQYF.

V usage is TRBV30 and J usage is TRBJ2-7; D might be TRBD2 (7 bases). Per germline, CDR1 GTSNPN and CDR2 SVGIG (reference sequence). Trimming stripped 0 bases from V and 7 bases from J, with 16 bases between. The CDR3 is 14 amino acids. CDR3: CAWSVLARGGEQYF. The DNA for the CDR3 is TGTGCCTGGAGTGTACTAGCGAGAGGGGGAGAGCAGTACTTC. The complete variable domain, with remaining parts taken from reference TRBV30 and TRBJ2-7, reads SQTIHQWPATLVQPVGSPLSLECTVEGTSNPNLYWYRQAAGRGLQLLFYSVGIGQISSEVPQNLSASRPQDRQFILSSKKLLLSDSGFYLCAWSVLARGGEQYFGPGTRLTVT.

The CDR3 protein is CASSQGGILPYEQYF. CDR3 coding DNA: TGCGCCAGCAGCCAAGGAGGGATTCTACCTTACGAGCAGTACTTC. V gene TRBV4-1 combines with J gene TRBJ2-7, with D maybe TRBD2 (5 bases). This CDR3 has 15 residues. Germline-derived CDR1 and CDR2 are MGHRA and YSYEKL. Trimming cost V 1 base and J 4 bases, with 14 bases left between them.

The chain employs TRBV4-1 and TRBJ1-4, with D possibly matching TRBD1 (5 bases). This CDR3 comprises 14 residues. CDR1 is MGHRA, CDR2 YSYEKL, per germline. The V gene lost 4 bases and the J gene lost 0 bases, with 6 bases spanning the gap. The chain's CDR3 is CASSRTSTNEKLFF. The CDR3 DNA reads TGCGCCAGCAGCCGGACATCAACTAATGAAAAACTGTTTTTT.

The chain recombines TRBV29-1 with TRBJ2-1; a possible D gene is TRBD2 (7 bases). Germline assignment: CDR1 SQVTM and CDR2 ANQGSEA. The CDR3 is 9 amino acids. V lost 7 bases and J 10 bases, leaving 8 bases between the germline ends. The CDR3 sequence is CSGGGEQFF. As DNA, the CDR3 is TGCAGCGGGGGGGGCGAGCAGTTCTTC.

Only one count was recorded for this clone. This chain links TRBV9 with TRBJ2-5, with 10 bases matching TRBD2. CDR1 is SGDLS and CDR2 is YYNGEE in the germline V gene. The V gene end was trimmed by 0 bases and the J gene end by 3 bases; junction bases not matched to a gene: 8. This CDR3 spans 17 amino acids. The CDR3 is CASSVGSSGGLEETQYF. The CDR3 DNA reads TGTGCCAGCAGCGTAGGCTCTAGCGGGGGTCTCGAAGAGACCCAGTACTTC.

The chain recombines TRBV6-5 with TRBJ2-3, with D perhaps TRBD2 (6 bases). Trimming removed 8 bases at V and 0 bases at J, with 12 bases between. This CDR3 contains 14 residues. The germline gives CDR1 MNHEY, CDR2 SVGAGI. In DNA, the CDR3 is TGTGCCAGCTCAAGTAGCGGAAGCACAGATACGCAGTATTTT. Protein product: CASSSSGSTDTQYF.

This clone was seen a single time. The V and J genes are TRBV7-4 and TRBJ2-6; 8 bases are a match to TRBD1. The CDR3 runs to 20 residues. Germline V lookup: CDR1 SGHVT, CDR2 SQSDAQ. CDR3 DNA sequence: TGTGCTTCTCACCTTTTAACCGGGACAGGTACAATCTCTGGGGCCAACGTCCTGACTTTC. Translation: CASHLLTGTGTISGANVLTF.

The sample holds a few counts of this clone. The V call is TRBV2, the J call TRBJ2-7, with 9 bases lining up with TRBD1. The germline CDR1 and CDR2 sequences are SNHLY and FYNNEI. J was trimmed by 1 base and V by 6 bases; bases with no gene match: 7. This CDR3 region has 15 residues. Here the CDR3 DNA reads TGTGCCAGCAGGTTGCTGGGACAGGGATCCTACGAGCAGTACTTC. Amino acid sequence: CASRLLGQGSYEQYF.

This chain connects TRBV10-3 to TRBJ1-1; unclear D gene. Germline V gene data show CDR1 as ENHRY and CDR2 as SYGVKD. The CDR3 runs to 15 residues. Trimming left V 5 bases short and J 6 bases short, with 19 bases between. The CDR3 protein is CAISPDGTRLAEAFF. As DNA, the CDR3 is TGTGCCATCAGTCCGGACGGAACCCGACTTGCTGAAGCTTTCTTT.

The chain combines TRBV5-8 with TRBJ2-4; the D gene could be TRBD1 or TRBD2 (6 bases each). In germline, CDR1 is SGHTS, CDR2 YDEGEE. The germline V and J ends were trimmed by 2 bases and 0 bases, with 12 bases remaining between them. This CDR3 comprises 16 residues. The CDR3 sequence: CASSLLRGVAKNIQYF. The CDR3 DNA follows: TGTGCCAGCAGCTTACTTAGGGGGGTAGCCAAAAACATTCAGTACTTC. The variable domain in full, with the rest retrieved from reference TRBV5-8 and TRBJ2-4, is EAGVTQSPTHLIKTRGQQATLRCSPISGHTSVYWYQQALGLGLQFLLWYDEGEERNRGNFPPRFSGRQFPNYSSELNVNALELEDSALYLCASSLLRGVAKNIQYFGAGTRLSVL.

This sequence joins TRBV7-8 and TRBJ2-5; D gene uncertain. V was pared by 8 bases and J by 4 bases, with 14 bases between. The CDR3 covers 13 residues. CDR1 is SGHVS, CDR2 FQNEAQ, per germline. The CDR3 loop reads CASSDPIRETQYF. The CDR3 coding sequence is TGTGCCAGCTCGGACCCCATCCGAGAGACCCAGTACTTC.

The genes are TRBV2 and TRBJ1-3, with unresolved D. This CDR3 is built from 15 residues. Trimming shortened V by 3 bases and J by 0 bases, and 9 bases separated the two germline ends. Per the germline V gene, CDR1 is SNHLY and CDR2 is FYNNEI. This CDR3 reads CASSESASSGNTIYF. In DNA, the CDR3 is TGTGCCAGCAGTGAGTCGGCAAGCTCTGGAAACACCATATATTTT.

CDR3 bases: TGTGCCTTTGAGACAGGGACAGAAAAACTGTTTTTT. Residues: CAFETGTEKLFF. The chain recombines TRBV30 with TRBJ1-4; TRBD1 agrees at 7 bases. In germline, CDR1 is GTSNPN, CDR2 SVGIG (reference sequence). With 7 bases clipped from V and 8 bases from J, the junction kept 7 bases outside the gene matches. There are 12 residues in the CDR3.

V gene TRBV6-1 combines with J gene TRBJ2-3, with D perhaps TRBD1 (6 bases). The germline CDR1 and CDR2 sequences are MNHNS and SASEGT. The CDR3 extends over 16 amino acids. Between the trimmed V and J ends, which lost 2 bases and 0 bases, there was a span of 12 bases. The CDR3 DNA follows: TGTGCCAGCAGTGAAAGGGGGTACTCTAGCACAGATACGCAGTATTTT. This codes for CASSERGYSSTDTQYF.

The chain uses TRBV10-1 and TRBJ1-2; 7 bases agree with TRBD1. This CDR3 has 13 residues. J lost 8 bases, V lost 6 bases, and 9 bases had no gene match. CDR1 and CDR2 (germline): WNHNN, SYGVQD (reference sequence). The DNA of the CDR3 is TGCGCCAGCAGCCAAGACAGGGAATGGGGCTACACCTTC. It translates to CASSQDREWGYTF.

This chain links TRBV11-3 with TRBJ1-1; TRBD1 is a possible D gene (5 bases). The CDR3 has 14 residues. Germline CDR1 SGHNT, CDR2 YENEEA. Trimming cost V 5 bases and J 0 bases, with 10 bases left between them. This chain's CDR3 is CASSRDGLNTEAFF. Written as DNA, the CDR3 is TGTGCCAGCAGCAGGGACGGTCTGAACACTGAAGCTTTCTTT.

The rearrangement links TRBV19 to TRBJ2-1; D is possibly TRBD2 (5 bases). The CDR3 runs 13 residues. Trimming took off 3 bases at V and 9 bases at J, with 12 bases between the two ends. Per the germline V gene, CDR1 is LNHDA and CDR2 is SQIVND (reference sequence). DNA of the CDR3: TGTGCCAGTAGTATCCAGGACGGGATTGAGCAGTTCTTC. Amino acids: CASSIQDGIEQFF.

The sample holds one count of this clone. Other DNA sequences in the sample encode the same CDR3. The chain joins TRBV19 to TRBJ2-6; possible D gene TRBD2, 5 bases. The ends were cut back, 5 bases at V and 2 bases at J, with 10 bases in the middle. The CDR3 runs 15 residues. CDR1 is LNHDA, CDR2 SQIVND, per germline (reference sequence). The CDR3 loop is CASSGGGAGANVLTF. CDR3 bases: TGTGCCAGTAGTGGAGGTGGTGCTGGGGCCAACGTCCTGACTTTC.

The chain combines TRBV14 with TRBJ1-6; D not certain. The germline V gene has CDR1 SGHDN and CDR2 FVKESK. This CDR3 region has 13 residues. The V end lost 5 bases, the J end lost 8 bases, and 10 bases lay between the germline ends. This CDR3 is CASSSRRDSPLHF. The CDR3 DNA is TGTGCCAGCAGCTCTCGGCGGGATTCACCCCTCCACTTT.

The CDR3 DNA sequence: TGTGCCAGCAGCCGCGGACAGGGGGGGACTCAAGAGACCCAGTACTTC. Translated, it gives CASSRGQGGTQETQYF. The chain couples TRBV11-2 to TRBJ2-5; TRBD1 matches at 10 bases. Germline V gene data show CDR1 as SGHAT and CDR2 as FQNNGV. CDR3 length: 16 residues. V dropped 5 bases and J dropped 2; count of bases not matched to a gene: 8.

V is TRBV6-1 and J is TRBJ2-1; the match to TRBD2 covers 7 bases. Germline loops: CDR1 MNHNS, CDR2 SASEGT. Unmatched junction bases numbered 15, after V lost 4 bases and J lost 12 bases. The CDR3 runs to 15 residues. CDR3 in DNA: TGTGCCAGCAGTGCCTCGGCGGGAGCTCCATTGTCGCAGTTCTTC. It encodes CASSASAGAPLSQFF.

J is TRBJ2-5 and V is TRBV10-3; a weak D match, TRBD2 (6 bases). This CDR3 is 14 amino acids long. CDR1 is ENHRY and CDR2 is SYGVKD in the germline V gene. The V end was cut by 4 bases, the J end by 2 bases, with 11 bases between. CDR3 region: CAISGRGLQETQYF. The CDR3 nucleotides are TGTGCCATCAGTGGGCGGGGCTTGCAAGAGACCCAGTACTTC.

The V call is TRBV11-2, the J call TRBJ2-7, with 7 nucleotides matching TRBD1. The CDR3 consists of 14 residues. V dropped 3 bases and J dropped 2; count of bases not matched to a gene: 4. Germline V lookup: CDR1 SGHAT, CDR2 FQNNGV. This CDR3 is CASSFHRGPYEQYF. The CDR3, as DNA: TGTGCCAGCAGCTTCCACAGGGGACCCTACGAGCAGTACTTC.

To note about this clone: Because the CDR3's place on the DNA is in doubt, the DNA is left out and the CDR3 is given as listed by TCRdb. The rearrangement uses TRBV7-2 and TRBJ1-2. Looked up from germline, CDR1 is SGHTA and CDR2 is FQGNSA. The CDR3 comprises 14 residues, both ends counted. CDR3 residues: CASSSSGGLYGYTF.

In DNA, the CDR3 is TGTGCCCTTATAGCGGGAGGGAGGAATGAGCAGTTCTTC. Encoded protein: CALIAGGRNEQFF. V and J are TRBV25-1 and TRBJ2-1, with 11 bases lining up with TRBD2. The CDR3 length is 13 residues. V lost 11 bases and J lost 7; bases outside the gene matches: 7. Per the germline V gene, CDR1 is MGHDK and CDR2 is SYGVNS. The variable domain in full, with the rest retrieved from reference TRBV25-1 and TRBJ2-1, is EADIYQTPRYLVIGTGKKITLECSQTMGHDKMYWYQQDPGMELHLIHYSYGVNSTEKGDLSSESTVSRIRTEHFPLTLESARPSHTSQYLCALIAGGRNEQFFGPGTRLTVL.

This clone was seen only a few times. The chain employs TRBV10-2 and TRBJ1-5; no firm D call. The germline gives CDR1 WSHSY, CDR2 SAAADI. The length of the CDR3 is 13 residues. CDR3 sequence: CAVAPMVNQPQHF. The CDR3 DNA reads TGCGCAGTAGCGCCGATGGTTAATCAGCCCCAGCATTTT.

DNA for the CDR3: TGTGCCAGCAGCTCGGGACTAGCGGGAGCGTACACAGATACGCAGTATTTT. Translation: CASSSGLAGAYTDTQYF. The V gene is TRBV13, the J gene TRBJ2-3; 14 bases align to TRBD2. CDR1 and CDR2 (germline): PRHDT, FYEKMQ (reference sequence). The CDR3 totals 17 residues. V trimming: 4 bases; J trimming: 2 bases; junction bases outside the gene matches: 5.

The chain employs TRBV29-1 and TRBJ1-2; unclear D gene. The CDR3 has 16 amino acids. Trimming shortened V by 0 bases and J by 2 bases, and 16 bases separated the two germline ends. Looked up from germline, CDR1 is SQVTM and CDR2 is ANQGSEA. The CDR3 DNA is TGCAGCGTTGAAGATCGAGGCCCCAGTAGGAACTATGGCTACACCTTC. Encoded protein: CSVEDRGPSRNYGYTF.